Listed here are 8 T cell receptor beta chains from one sample, sequenced in a study of a mutant IDH1 vaccine in newly diagnosed glioma. Regarding time point: week 23, last vaccination. Vaccine doses each comprised 300 ug of mutant IDH1 20-mer peptide, with topical imiquimod. Produced via immunoSEQ multiplex PCR; TCRdb's table is partial and in-frame only. The sample yields over 35,000 clones, roughly 80% seen once. These receptors are not linked to any known antigen. The sequenced sample was PBMCs, obtained from a glioma patient whose treatment included an IDH1 peptide vaccine. These receptors all come from a man aged 35-49 years with glioma.

The chain links TRBV2 to TRBJ2-3; 10 positions agree with TRBD2. Germline CDR1 is SNHLY and CDR2 is FYNNEI. The CDR3 totals 17 residues. V lost 1 base and J lost 1; bases outside the gene matches: 5. CDR3 protein: CASSEGVAGGGTDTQYF. CDR3 DNA: TGTGCCAGCAGTGAAGGCGTAGCGGGGGGAGGCACAGATACGCAGTATTTT.

This clone was seen more than once but under ten times. The V call is TRBV7-3, the J call TRBJ1-1; TRBD1 might be the D (5 bases). V shed 5 bases and J shed 1 base, with 14 bases lying between them. CDR1 is SGHTA, CDR2 FQGTGA, per germline. The length of the CDR3 is 15 residues. CDR3 sequence reads: CASSLRGTGNTEAFF. Written as DNA, the CDR3 is TGTGCCAGCAGCCTCCGAGGGACCGGGAACACTGAAGCTTTCTTT.

The V gene is TRBV29-1, the J gene TRBJ1-2; TRBD1 aligns across 7 bases. Germline CDR1 SQVTM, CDR2 ANQGSEA. The junction had 10 bases not matched to a gene; V was cut back by 4 bases and J by 8 bases. The CDR3 length is 13 residues. CDR3 region: CSVGRGPTQGYTF. CDR3 DNA: TGCAGCGTTGGAAGGGGGCCCACTCAAGGCTACACCTTC.

The rearrangement uses TRBV7-9 and TRBJ1-6; D is unresolved. CDR3 size: 17 residues. Germline V gene lookup returns CDR1 SEHNR and CDR2 FQNEAQ (reference sequence). Deletions cut 5 bases from V and 4 bases from J, with 18 bases between. CDR3 amino acids: CASSVTKRASYNSPLHF. The CDR3 DNA reads TGTGCCAGCAGCGTTACAAAGCGGGCCAGTTATAATTCACCCCTCCACTTT. Drawing the rest from reference TRBV7-9 and TRBJ1-6, the complete variable domain is DTGVSQNPRHKITKRGQNVTFRCDPISEHNRLYWYRQTLGQGPEFLTYFQNEAQLEKSRLLSDRFSAERPKGSFSTLEIQRTEQGDSAMYLCASSVTKRASYNSPLHFGNGTRLTVT.

The chain employs TRBV30 and TRBJ1-1; 8 bases line up with TRBD1. Germline-derived CDR1 and CDR2 are GTSNPN and SVGIG (reference sequence). This CDR3 comprises 12 residues. The trim removed 1 base at V and 5 bases at J, leaving 0 bases unmatched. CDR3 amino acids: CAWSGQGTEAFF. CDR3 sequence (DNA): TGTGCCTGGAGTGGACAGGGGACTGAAGCTTTCTTT.

The chain combines TRBV4-3 with TRBJ1-4, with D unclear. Germline assignment: CDR1 LGHNA and CDR2 YSLEER. The CDR3 consists of 16 residues. Trimming took 0 bases from V and 7 from J, leaving 15 bases between them. CDR3 in DNA: TGCGCCAGCAGCCAAGATCTCCCAGGCGCAGGTGAAAAACTGTTTTTT. It specifies CASSQDLPGAGEKLFF.

This chain connects TRBV2 to TRBJ2-5; the D gene is possibly TRBD2 (7 bases). Germline values: CDR1 SNHLY, CDR2 FYNNEI. The V end was cut by 7 bases, the J end by 1 base, with 19 bases between. This CDR3 region has 16 residues. The CDR3 loop reads CASTPMGASGQETQYF. The CDR3 DNA reads TGTGCCAGCACTCCCATGGGGGCTAGCGGCCAAGAGACCCAGTACTTC.

The gene calls are TRBV6-1 and TRBJ2-7; D might be TRBD1 or TRBD2, each matching 6 bases. There are 13 residues in the CDR3. V was pared by 10 bases and J by 7 bases, with 20 bases between. Per germline, CDR1 MNHNS and CDR2 SASEGT. The CDR3 bases are TGTGCCACGCAAAGGGGGGAGATGACGGAGCAGTACTTC. This gives the protein CATQRGEMTEQYF.